This T cell receptor beta chain comes out of a study of shared clonotypes between healthy human individuals. Germline CDR1 reads SEHNR; CDR2 reads FQNEAQ (reference sequence). This CDR3 has 16 amino acids. The V and J ends lost 3 bases and 5 bases respectively, with 17 bases between them. Repertoires were generated with immunoSEQ multiplex PCR, while TCRdb's copy carries only in-frame clones and drops some. The table includes under 600,000 clones, about 80% detected once. The clonotype comes from a woman between 40 and 50 years old in good health. Some clones in this sample may be carry-over from other donors' samples. The sequenced sample consisted of PBMCs. The rearrangement links TRBV7-9 to TRBJ2-1, with D possibly being TRBD2 (5 bases). The DNA for the CDR3 is TGTGCCAGCAGCTTTTCTTCGCTAGCCCTCAACAATGAGCAGTTCTTC. It is translated as CASSFSSLALNNEQFF.